Reported below is one T cell receptor beta chain. The antigen is undetermined. The sample originates from a study of shared clonotypes between healthy human individuals. The ends lost 0 bases at V and 0 bases at J; junction bases unmatched: 1. The CDR3 is 15 residues long. Germline V gives CDR1 SGHDT, CDR2 YYEEEE. Notes on the study in general: Non-shared clonotypes showed lower generation probabilities than clonotypes common to all four donors.

Profiled with immunoSEQ multiplex PCR; TCRdb holds only in-frame clones, not every one. The table shows over a million clones, with around 82% occurring only once. This sequence was found in a young man in good health. Some clones in this sample may be carry-over from other donors' samples. Source material: memory CD4+ T cells from PBMCs. Documented subset: CD45RA-negative fraction. The chain links TRBV5-6 to TRBJ1-1; the match to TRBD1 covers 8 bases. This CDR3 is CASSLGDRMNTEAFF. The CDR3, as DNA: TGTGCCAGCAGCTTGGGGGACAGGATGAACACTGAAGCTTTCTTT.